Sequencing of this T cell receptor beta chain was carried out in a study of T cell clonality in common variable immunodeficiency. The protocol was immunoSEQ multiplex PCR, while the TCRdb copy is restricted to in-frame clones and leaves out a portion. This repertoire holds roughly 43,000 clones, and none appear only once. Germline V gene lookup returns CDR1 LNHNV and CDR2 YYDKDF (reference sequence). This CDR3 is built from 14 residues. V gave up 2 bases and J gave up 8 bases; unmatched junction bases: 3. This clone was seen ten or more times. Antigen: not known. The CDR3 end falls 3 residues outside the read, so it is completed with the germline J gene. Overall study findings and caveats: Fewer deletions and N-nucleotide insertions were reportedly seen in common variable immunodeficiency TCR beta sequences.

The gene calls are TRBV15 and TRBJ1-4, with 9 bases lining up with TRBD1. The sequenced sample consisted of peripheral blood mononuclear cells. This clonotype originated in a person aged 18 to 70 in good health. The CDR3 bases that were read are TGTGCCACCAGCAGAAGGGACAGGGAAGAAAAA. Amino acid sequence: CATSRRDREEK. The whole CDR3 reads CATSRRDREEKLFF.